The clone carrying this T cell receptor (beta chain) was observed a few times. Its antigen is unidentified. This sample is part of a study of CD8 T cells in ankylosing spondylitis. Study results and limitations: Ankylosing spondylitis blood appeared to be characterized by a TCR beta motif of about 8 highly homologous variants. Existing reports had already noted some motif variants in reactive arthritis synovial fluid and blood.

The authors made TCR beta libraries by quantitative 5'-RACE with molecular barcodes. MiXCR was run by TCRdb on the 5' RACE reads, yielding one entry per CDR3 protein. The data show roughly 440,000 distinct CDR3 sequences, roughly 17% seen once. The TCR sequence derives from a male donor with ankylosing spondylitis. The sample taken for sequencing was blood, either unsorted or a sorted T cell fraction (not recorded which).

The DNA for the CDR3 is TGTGCCAGCAGCCCCACAGGGACTAGCAGGGGTGAGCAGTTCTTC. It encodes CASSPTGTSRGEQFF. The chain carries TRBV4-2 and TRBJ2-1; 9 bases match TRBD2. The CDR3 is 15 residues long. Trimming took 4 bases from V and 9 from J; bases not matched to a gene: 10. Germline CDR1 is LGHNA and CDR2 is YNFKEQ.